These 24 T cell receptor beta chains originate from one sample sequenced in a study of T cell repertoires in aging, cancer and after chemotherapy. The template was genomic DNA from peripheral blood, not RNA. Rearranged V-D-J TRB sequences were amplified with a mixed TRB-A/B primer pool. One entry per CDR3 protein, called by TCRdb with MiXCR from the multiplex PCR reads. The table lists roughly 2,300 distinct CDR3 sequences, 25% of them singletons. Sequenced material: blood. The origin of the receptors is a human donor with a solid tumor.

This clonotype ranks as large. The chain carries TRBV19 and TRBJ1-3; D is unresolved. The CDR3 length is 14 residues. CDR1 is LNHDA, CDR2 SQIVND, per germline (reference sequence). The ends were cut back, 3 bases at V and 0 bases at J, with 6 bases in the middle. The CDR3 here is CASSIRDSGNTIYF. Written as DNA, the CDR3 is TGTGCCAGTAGTATCCGGGACTCTGGAAACACCATATATTTT.

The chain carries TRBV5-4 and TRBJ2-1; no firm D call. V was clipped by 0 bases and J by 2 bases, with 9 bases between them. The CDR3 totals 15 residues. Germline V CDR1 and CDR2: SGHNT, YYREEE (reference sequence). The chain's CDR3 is CASSLDSGPYNEQFF. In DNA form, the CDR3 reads TGTGCCAGCAGCTTGGATTCTGGCCCCTACAATGAGCAGTTCTTC. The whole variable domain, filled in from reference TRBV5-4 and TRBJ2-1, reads ETGVTQSPTHLIKTRGQQVTLRCSSQSGHNTVSWYQQALGQGPQFIFQYYREEENGRGNFPPRFSGLQFPNYSSELNVNALELDDSALYLCASSLDSGPYNEQFFGPGTRLTVL.

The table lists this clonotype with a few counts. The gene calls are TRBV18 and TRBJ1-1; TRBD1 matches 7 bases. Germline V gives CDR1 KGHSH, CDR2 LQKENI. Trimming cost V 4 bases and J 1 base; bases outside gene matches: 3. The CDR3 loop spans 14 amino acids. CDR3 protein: CASSRGQTNTEAFF. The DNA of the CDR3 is TGTGCCAGCTCACGGGGACAGACGAACACTGAAGCTTTCTTT.

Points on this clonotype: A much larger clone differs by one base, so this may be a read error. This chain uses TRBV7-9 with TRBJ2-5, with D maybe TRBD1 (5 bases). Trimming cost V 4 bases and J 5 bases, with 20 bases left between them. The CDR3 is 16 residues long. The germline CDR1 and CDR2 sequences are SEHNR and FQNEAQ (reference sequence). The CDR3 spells CASSSPPTDTVETQYF. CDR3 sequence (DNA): TGTGCCAGCAGCTCCCCCCCGACAGACACAGTGGAGACCCAGTACTTC.

The CDR3 DNA follows: TGCAGTGCTAGAGAGGAATGGGGGTACGGAAACACCATATATTTT. It translates to CSAREEWGYGNTIYF. V usage is TRBV20-1 and J usage is TRBJ1-3; the D gene is possibly TRBD1 (5 bases). Germline V gene data show CDR1 as DFQATT and CDR2 as SNEGSKA (reference sequence). This CDR3 is 15 amino acids long. Trimming took off 0 bases at V and 4 bases at J, with 13 bases between the two ends.

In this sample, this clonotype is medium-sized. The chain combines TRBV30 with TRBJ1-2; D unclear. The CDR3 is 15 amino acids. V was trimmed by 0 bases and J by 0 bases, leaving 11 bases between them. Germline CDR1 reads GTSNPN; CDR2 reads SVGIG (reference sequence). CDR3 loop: CAWSVARQTNYGYTF. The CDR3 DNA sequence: TGTGCCTGGAGTGTAGCTCGTCAGACTAACTATGGCTACACCTTC.

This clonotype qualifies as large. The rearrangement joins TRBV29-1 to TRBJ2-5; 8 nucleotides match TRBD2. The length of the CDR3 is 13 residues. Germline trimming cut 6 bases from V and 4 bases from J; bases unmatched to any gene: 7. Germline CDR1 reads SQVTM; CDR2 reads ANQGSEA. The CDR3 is CSVRGRGGETQYF. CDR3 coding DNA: TGCAGCGTGCGGGGTCGGGGGGGAGAGACCCAGTACTTC.

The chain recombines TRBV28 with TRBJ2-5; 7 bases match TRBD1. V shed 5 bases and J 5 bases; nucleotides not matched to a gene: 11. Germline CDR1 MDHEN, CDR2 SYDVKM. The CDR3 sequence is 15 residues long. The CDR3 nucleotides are TGTGCCAGCAGTCGAGACAGGGTAGAGAGGGAGACCCAGTACTTC. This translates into CASSRDRVERETQYF.

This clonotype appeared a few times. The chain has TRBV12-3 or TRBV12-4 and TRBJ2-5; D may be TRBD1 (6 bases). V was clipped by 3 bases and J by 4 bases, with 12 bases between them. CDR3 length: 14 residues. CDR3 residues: CASSFLGARETQYF. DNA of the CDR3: TGTGCCAGCAGTTTCTTGGGGGCTAGAGAGACCCAGTACTTC.

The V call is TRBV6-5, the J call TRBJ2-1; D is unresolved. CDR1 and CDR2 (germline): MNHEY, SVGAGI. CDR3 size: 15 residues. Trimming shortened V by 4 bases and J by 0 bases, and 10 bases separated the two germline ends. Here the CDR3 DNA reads TGTGCCAGCAGTTTTCTTGTCAGCTCCTACAATGAGCAGTTCTTC. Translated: CASSFLVSSYNEQFF.

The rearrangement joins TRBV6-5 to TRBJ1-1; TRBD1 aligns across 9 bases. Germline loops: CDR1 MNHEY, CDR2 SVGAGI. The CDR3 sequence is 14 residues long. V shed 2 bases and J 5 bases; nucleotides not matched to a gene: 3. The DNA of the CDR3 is TGTGCCAGCAGTTACAGACAGGGGGTGACTGAAGCTTTCTTT. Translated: CASSYRQGVTEAFF.

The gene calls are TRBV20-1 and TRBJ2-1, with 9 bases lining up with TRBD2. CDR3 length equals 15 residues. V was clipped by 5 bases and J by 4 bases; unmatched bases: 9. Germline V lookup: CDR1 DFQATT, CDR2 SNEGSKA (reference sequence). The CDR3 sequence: CSAVRSSGAYNEQFF. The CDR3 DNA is TGCAGTGCTGTCCGTTCTAGCGGGGCTTACAATGAGCAGTTCTTC.

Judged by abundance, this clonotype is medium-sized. The CDR3 bases are TGTGCCAGCAGCGGGGCCGGGCGCAGCTCCTACAATGAGCAGTTCTTC. The encoded protein is CASSGAGRSSYNEQFF. The gene calls are TRBV7-9 and TRBJ2-1; tentative D call: TRBD1 (5 bases). Trimming removed 5 bases from V and 0 bases from J, with 14 bases in between. CDR1 is SEHNR, CDR2 FQNEAQ, per germline (reference sequence). This CDR3 is 16 amino acids long.

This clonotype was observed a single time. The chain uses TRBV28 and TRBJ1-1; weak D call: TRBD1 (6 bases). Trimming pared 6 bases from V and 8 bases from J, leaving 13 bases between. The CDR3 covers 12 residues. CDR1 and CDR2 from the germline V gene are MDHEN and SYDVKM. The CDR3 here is CASSLGGREAFF. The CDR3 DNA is TGTGCCAGCAGCTTAGGGGGGCGGGAAGCTTTCTTT.

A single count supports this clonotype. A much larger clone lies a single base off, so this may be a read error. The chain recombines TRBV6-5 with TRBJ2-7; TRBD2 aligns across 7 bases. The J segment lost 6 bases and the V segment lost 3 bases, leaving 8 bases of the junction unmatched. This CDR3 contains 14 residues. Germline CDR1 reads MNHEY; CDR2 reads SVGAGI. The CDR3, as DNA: TGTGCCAGCAGTTATTCCGGGGGGACCCGCGAGCAGTACTTC. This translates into CASSYSGGTREQYF.

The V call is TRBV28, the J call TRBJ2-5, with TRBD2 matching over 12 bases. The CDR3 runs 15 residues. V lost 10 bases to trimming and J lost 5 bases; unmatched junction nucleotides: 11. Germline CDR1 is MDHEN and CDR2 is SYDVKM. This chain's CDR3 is CATLAGGQTRETQYF. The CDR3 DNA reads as TGTGCCACCCTAGCGGGAGGGCAAACTAGGGAGACCCAGTACTTC.

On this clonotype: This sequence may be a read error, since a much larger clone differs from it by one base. In nucleotides, the CDR3 is TGTGCCAGCAGCTGGGGAACGTTAAGGACAGGGAATGGCTACACCTTC. It yields the protein CASSWGTLRTGNGYTF. This sequence joins TRBV6-5 and TRBJ1-2; 8 bases agree with TRBD1. Germline assignment: CDR1 MNHEY and CDR2 SVGAGI. Unmatched junction bases numbered 15, after V lost 6 bases and J lost 6 bases. CDR3 size: 16 residues.

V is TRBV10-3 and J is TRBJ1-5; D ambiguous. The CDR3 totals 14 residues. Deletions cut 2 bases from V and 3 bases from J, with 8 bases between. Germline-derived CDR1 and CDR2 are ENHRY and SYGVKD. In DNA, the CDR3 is TGTGCCATCAGTGAGCTGGGAGACAATCAGCCCCAGCATTTT. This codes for CAISELGDNQPQHF.

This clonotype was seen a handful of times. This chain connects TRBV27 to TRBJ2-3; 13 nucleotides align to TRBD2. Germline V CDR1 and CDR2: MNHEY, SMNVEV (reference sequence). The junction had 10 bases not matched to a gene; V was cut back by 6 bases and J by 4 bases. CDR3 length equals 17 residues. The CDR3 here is CASSSPGLAGVADTQYF. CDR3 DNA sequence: TGTGCCAGCAGCTCACCCGGACTAGCGGGAGTGGCAGATACGCAGTATTTT.

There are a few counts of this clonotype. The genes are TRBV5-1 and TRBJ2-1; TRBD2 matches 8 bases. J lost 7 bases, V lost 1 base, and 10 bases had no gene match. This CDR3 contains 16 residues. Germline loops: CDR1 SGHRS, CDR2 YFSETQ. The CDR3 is CASSLYPGGARNEQFF. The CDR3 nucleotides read TGCGCCAGCAGCTTGTACCCCGGGGGGGCCAGGAATGAGCAGTTCTTC.

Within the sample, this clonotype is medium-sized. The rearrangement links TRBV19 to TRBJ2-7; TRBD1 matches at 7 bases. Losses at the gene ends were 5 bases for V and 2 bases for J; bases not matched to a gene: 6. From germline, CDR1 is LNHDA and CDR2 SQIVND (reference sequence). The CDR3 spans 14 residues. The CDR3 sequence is CASSVRDRTYEQYF. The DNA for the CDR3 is TGTGCCAGTAGTGTCCGGGACAGAACCTACGAGCAGTACTTC.

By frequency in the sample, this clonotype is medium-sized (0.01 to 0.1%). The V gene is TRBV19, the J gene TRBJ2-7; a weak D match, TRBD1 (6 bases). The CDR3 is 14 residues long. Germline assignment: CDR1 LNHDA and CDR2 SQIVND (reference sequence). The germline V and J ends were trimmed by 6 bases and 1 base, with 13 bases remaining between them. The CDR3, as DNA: TGTGCCAGTAGCGACAGGTCTGAGTCCTACGAGCAGTACTTC. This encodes CASSDRSESYEQYF.

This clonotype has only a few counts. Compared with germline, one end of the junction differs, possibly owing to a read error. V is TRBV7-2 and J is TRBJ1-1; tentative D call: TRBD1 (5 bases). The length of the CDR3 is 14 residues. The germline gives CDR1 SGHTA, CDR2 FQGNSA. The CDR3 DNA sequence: TGTGCTAGCACTACAACCGGGGGGACTTTTGAAGCTTTCTTT. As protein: CASTTTGGTFEAFF.

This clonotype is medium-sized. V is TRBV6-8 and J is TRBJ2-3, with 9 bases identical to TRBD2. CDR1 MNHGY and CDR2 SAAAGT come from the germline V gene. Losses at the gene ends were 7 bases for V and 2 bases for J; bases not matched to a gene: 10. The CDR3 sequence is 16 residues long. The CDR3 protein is CASTVFSGGVTDTQYF. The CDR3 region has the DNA TGTGCCAGCACTGTTTTTAGCGGGGGAGTCACAGATACGCAGTATTTT.